This entry concerns a single TCR beta chain. The sample belongs to a study of blood T cell repertoires in COVID-19. At the level of the study: Italy, Spain and the United States were the sources of the convalescent and acute COVID-19 samples.

The CDR3 covers 16 residues. From germline, CDR1 is GTSNPN and CDR2 SVGIG (reference sequence). The V and J ends lost 0 bases and 2 bases, in that order; junction bases with no gene match: 8. Authors' methods: Researchers report that nucleated cell counts were estimated from reference gene primer amplification. TCRdb keeps only in-frame clones here, not all; method: immunoSEQ multiplex PCR. Clone size and V and J calls were adopted from that table, with D and trimming inferred from the DNA. This sample yields 250,000 to 300,000 clones, of which roughly 90% are seen a single time; over 1.5% belongs to the top ten.

The sequenced material came from peripheral blood. The genes are TRBV30 and TRBJ1-2; TRBD1 agrees at 8 bases. This sequence originates from a young man with active or convalescent COVID-19. CDR3 nucleotides: TGTGCCTGGAGTGTACGTTTCCGGGACAGGAACTATGGCTACACCTTC. Translating it yields CAWSVRFRDRNYGYTF.